Here is one TCR beta chain with its context. Positive CCR7 selection of CD45RO-negative cells yielded the naive CD8 cells, and terminally differentiated effector memory CD45RA+ cells were excluded. This record comes from a study of shared clonotypes between healthy human individuals. Study-wide background: Per donor, CD8 memory used one plate, CD8 naive used two, CD4 memory used three and CD4 naive used three.

Using immunoSEQ multiplex PCR, the repertoire was profiled, and TCRdb retains in-frame clones only, with some absent. The data show around 600,000 clones, around 95% seen once. The clonotype originates from a woman younger than 45 in good health. The source material was naive CD8+ T cells sorted from blood.

CDR3 DNA sequence: TGTGCCAGCAGCTCACCGGACCGGGACAGGTCTTACGAGCAGTACTTC. Protein product: CASSSPDRDRSYEQYF. V and J are TRBV11-2 and TRBJ2-7, with 8 bases identical to TRBD1. With V trimmed by 4 bases and J by 4 bases, 12 bases remained unmatched. The CDR3 is 16 residues long. Per germline, CDR1 SGHAT and CDR2 FQNNGV.